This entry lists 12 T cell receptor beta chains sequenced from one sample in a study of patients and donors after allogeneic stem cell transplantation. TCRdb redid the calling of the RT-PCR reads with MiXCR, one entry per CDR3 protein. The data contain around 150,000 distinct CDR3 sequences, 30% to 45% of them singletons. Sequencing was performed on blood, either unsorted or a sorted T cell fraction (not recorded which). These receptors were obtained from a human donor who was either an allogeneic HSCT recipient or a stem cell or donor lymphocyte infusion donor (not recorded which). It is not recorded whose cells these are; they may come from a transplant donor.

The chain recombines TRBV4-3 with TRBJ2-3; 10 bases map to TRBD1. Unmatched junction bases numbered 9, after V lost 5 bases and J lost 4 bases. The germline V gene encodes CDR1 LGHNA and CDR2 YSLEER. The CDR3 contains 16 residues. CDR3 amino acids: CASSYRQGASADTQYF. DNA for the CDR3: TGCGCCAGCAGCTACAGACAGGGGGCTAGTGCAGATACGCAGTATTTT.

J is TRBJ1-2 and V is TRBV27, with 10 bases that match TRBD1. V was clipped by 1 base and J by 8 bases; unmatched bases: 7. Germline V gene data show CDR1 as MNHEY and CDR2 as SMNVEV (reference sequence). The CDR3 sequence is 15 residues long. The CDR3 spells CASSLFGTGDGGYTF. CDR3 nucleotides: TGTGCCAGCAGTTTATTCGGGACAGGGGATGGAGGCTACACCTTC.

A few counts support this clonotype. The CDR3 nucleotides are TGTGCCAGCAGTTATGGCTCGGGGCTGAACTATGGCTACACCTTC. It encodes CASSYGSGLNYGYTF. The V gene is TRBV6-6, the J gene TRBJ1-2; a weak D match, TRBD1 (5 bases). Trimming took off 3 bases at V and 2 bases at J, with 13 bases between the two ends. Germline V gene lookup returns CDR1 MNHNY and CDR2 SVGAGI (reference sequence). The CDR3 contains 15 residues.

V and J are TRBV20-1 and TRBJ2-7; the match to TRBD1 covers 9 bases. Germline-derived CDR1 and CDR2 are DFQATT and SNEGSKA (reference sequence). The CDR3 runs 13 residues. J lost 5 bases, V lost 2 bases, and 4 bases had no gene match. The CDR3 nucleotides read TGCAGTGCTAGAAAACAGGGGGCCCACGAGCAGTACGTC. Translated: CSARKQGAHEQYV.

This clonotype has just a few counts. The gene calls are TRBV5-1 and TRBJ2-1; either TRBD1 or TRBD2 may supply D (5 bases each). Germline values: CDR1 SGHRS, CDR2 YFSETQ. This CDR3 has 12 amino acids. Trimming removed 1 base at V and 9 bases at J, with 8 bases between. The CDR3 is CASSLYGAEQFF. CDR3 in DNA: TGCGCCAGCAGCTTGTACGGGGCTGAGCAGTTCTTC.

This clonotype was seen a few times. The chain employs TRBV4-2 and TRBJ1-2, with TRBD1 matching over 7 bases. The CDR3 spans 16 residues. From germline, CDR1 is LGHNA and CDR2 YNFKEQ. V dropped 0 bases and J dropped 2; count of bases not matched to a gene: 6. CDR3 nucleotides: TGTGCCAGCAGCCAAGATTGGGGCAGGGGGAACTATGGCTACACCTTC. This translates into CASSQDWGRGNYGYTF.

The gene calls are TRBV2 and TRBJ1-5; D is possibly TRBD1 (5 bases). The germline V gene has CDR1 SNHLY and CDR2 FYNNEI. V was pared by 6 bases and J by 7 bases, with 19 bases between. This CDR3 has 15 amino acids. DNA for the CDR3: TGTGCCAGCAGAGCCCAGGGACCTTGGGGACAGCCCCAGCATTTT. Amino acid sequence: CASRAQGPWGQPQHF.

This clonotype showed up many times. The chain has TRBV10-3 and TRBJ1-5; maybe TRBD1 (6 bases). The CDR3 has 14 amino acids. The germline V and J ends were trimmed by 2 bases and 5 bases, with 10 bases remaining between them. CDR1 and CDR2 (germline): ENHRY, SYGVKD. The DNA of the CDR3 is TGTGCCATCAGTGAGGAGGCAGGGGATCAGCCCCAGCATTTT. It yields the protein CAISEEAGDQPQHF.

Here the CDR3 DNA reads TGTGCCAGCAGGAGGGGGGAAATGGGCTCACCCCTCCACTTT. It is translated as CASRRGEMGSPLHF. The gene calls are TRBV6-1 and TRBJ1-6, with D perhaps TRBD1 (6 bases). Germline CDR1 is MNHNS and CDR2 is SASEGT. The V end lost 6 bases, the J end lost 10 bases, and 16 bases lay between the germline ends. There are 14 residues in the CDR3.

The CDR3 DNA reads TGCGCCAGCAGGGAAGCCCGGGGGGGCTATGATGAGACCCAGTACTTC. This gives the protein CASREARGGYDETQYF. The chain uses TRBV5-1 and TRBJ2-5, with 8 bases matching TRBD2. The CDR3 runs to 16 residues. Germline V gene data show CDR1 as SGHRS and CDR2 as YFSETQ. V lost 5 bases and J lost 5; bases outside the gene matches: 14.

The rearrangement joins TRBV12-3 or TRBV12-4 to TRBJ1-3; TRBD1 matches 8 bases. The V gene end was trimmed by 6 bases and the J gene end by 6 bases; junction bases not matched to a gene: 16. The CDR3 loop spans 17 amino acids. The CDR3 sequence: CASRRFSFRGRKNTIYF. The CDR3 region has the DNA TGTGCCAGCAGGAGATTTTCTTTCAGGGGGCGAAAAAACACCATATATTTT.

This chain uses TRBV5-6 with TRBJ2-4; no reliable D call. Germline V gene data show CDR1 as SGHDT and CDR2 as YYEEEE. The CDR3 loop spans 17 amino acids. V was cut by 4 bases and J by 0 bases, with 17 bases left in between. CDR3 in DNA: TGTGCCAGCAGCATGGATTCCGGGCCCCTAGCCAAAAACATTCAGTACTTC. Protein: CASSMDSGPLAKNIQYF.